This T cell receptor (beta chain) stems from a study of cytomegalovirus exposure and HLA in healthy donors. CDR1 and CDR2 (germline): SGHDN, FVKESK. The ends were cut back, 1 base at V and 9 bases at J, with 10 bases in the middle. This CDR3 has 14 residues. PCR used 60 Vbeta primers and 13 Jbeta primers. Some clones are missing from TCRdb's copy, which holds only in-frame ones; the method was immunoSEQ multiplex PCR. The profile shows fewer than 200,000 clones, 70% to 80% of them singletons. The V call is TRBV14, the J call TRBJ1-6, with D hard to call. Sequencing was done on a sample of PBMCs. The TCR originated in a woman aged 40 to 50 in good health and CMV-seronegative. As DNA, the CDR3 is TGTGCCAGCAGCCAAGTAGAGGGTTCTTCACCCCTCCACTTT. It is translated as CASSQVEGSSPLHF.